These T cell receptor beta chains were read from a single sample in a study of blood T cells in healthy people across ages. In TCRdb, the 5' RACE reads were re-called with MiXCR into one record per CDR3 protein. The sample yields under 800,000 distinct CDR3 sequences, roughly 41% seen once. Sequencing was performed on blood. The receptors here all came from a woman aged 55-75 years in good health. Each CDR3 is given with its conserved first and last residue. Fields, in order: clone size, CDR3 length, V gene, CDR3 protein. Size values are once, few and many counts, or a class for expanded clones, and some rows have none.

clone size: -
CDR3 length: 10
V gene: TRBV25-1
CDR3 protein: CASRRDTQYF

clone size: -
CDR3 length: 14
V gene: TRBV15
CDR3 protein: CATSRDFGGVPPFF

clone size: -
CDR3 length: 13
V gene: TRBV9
CDR3 protein: CAGGASETDTQYF

clone size: -
CDR3 length: 13
V gene: TRBV20-1
CDR3 protein: CSARTSAAYEQYF

clone size: -
CDR3 length: 14
V gene: TRBV18
CDR3 protein: CASSMEGAFGGYTF

clone size: -
CDR3 length: 14
V gene: TRBV20-1
CDR3 protein: CSARGTGGWQPQHF

clone size: -
CDR3 length: 15
V gene: TRBV6-5
CDR3 protein: CASSYGSGDKSEQYF

clone size: few
CDR3 length: 13
V gene: TRBV6-2/TRBV6-3
CDR3 protein: CASSPTESNEQFF

clone size: -
CDR3 length: 14
V gene: TRBV7-3
CDR3 protein: CASSLQGPQETQYF

clone size: once
CDR3 length: 14
V gene: TRBV29-1
CDR3 protein: CSVEGGQGRNGAFF

clone size: few
CDR3 length: 17
V gene: TRBV15
CDR3 protein: CATSRASGRAGNNEQFF

clone size: -
CDR3 length: 19
V gene: TRBV6-5
CDR3 protein: CASSYLQKTSNIGREKLFF

clone size: -
CDR3 length: 18
V gene: TRBV20-1
CDR3 protein: CSARGATVSGTGQNGYTF

clone size: -
CDR3 length: 16
V gene: TRBV27
CDR3 protein: CASSIRDRGENTEAFF

clone size: many
CDR3 length: 18
V gene: TRBV6-2/TRBV6-3
CDR3 protein: CASSYGTGMFQHTDTQYF

clone size: few
CDR3 length: 16
V gene: TRBV7-9
CDR3 protein: CASSSPAGGAINEQFF

clone size: -
CDR3 length: 14
V gene: TRBV20-1
CDR3 protein: CSAGAGGLSYEQYF

clone size: -
CDR3 length: 14
V gene: TRBV25-1
CDR3 protein: CASSGGAHPSGYTF

clone size: -
CDR3 length: 16
V gene: TRBV4-3
CDR3 protein: CASSQEVTSGYNEQYF

clone size: few
CDR3 length: 15
V gene: TRBV7-2
CDR3 protein: CASSSGLGFTDTQYF

clone size: many
CDR3 length: 15
V gene: TRBV5-1
CDR3 protein: CASSLPSGDLGEQFF

clone size: -
CDR3 length: 21
V gene: TRBV2
CDR3 protein: CASSYYLTSGGDRGSTDTQYF

clone size: -
CDR3 length: 12
V gene: TRBV14
CDR3 protein: CASSSTGCGYTF

clone size: few
CDR3 length: 12
V gene: TRBV10-3
CDR3 protein: CAIWDSPAEAFF

clone size: few
CDR3 length: 15
V gene: TRBV20-1
CDR3 protein: CSARDLRRGDNEQFF